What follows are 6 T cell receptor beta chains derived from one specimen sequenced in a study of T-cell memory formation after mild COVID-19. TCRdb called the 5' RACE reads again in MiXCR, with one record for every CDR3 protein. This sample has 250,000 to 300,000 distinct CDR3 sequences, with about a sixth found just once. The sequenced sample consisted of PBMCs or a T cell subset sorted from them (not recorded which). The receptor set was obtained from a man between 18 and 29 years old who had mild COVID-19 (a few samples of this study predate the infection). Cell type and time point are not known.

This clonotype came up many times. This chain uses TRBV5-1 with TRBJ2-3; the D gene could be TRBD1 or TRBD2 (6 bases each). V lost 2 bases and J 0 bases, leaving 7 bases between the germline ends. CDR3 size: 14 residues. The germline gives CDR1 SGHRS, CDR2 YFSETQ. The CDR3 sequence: CASSFGGSTDTQYF. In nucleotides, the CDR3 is TGCGCCAGCAGCTTCGGGGGCAGCACAGATACGCAGTATTTT.

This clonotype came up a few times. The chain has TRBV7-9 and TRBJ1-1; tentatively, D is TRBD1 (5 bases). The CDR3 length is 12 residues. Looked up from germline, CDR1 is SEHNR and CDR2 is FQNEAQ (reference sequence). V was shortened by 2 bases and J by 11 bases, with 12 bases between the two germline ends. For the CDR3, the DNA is TGTGCCAGCAGCTTAATGGGGGACGATGCTTTCTTT. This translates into CASSLMGDDAFF.

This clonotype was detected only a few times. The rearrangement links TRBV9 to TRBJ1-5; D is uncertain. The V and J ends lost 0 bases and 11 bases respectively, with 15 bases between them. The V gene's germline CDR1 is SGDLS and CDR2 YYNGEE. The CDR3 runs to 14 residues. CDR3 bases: TGTGCCAGCAGCGTAGAGGCAGGCGGTGTAGCCCAGCATTTT. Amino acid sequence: CASSVEAGGVAQHF. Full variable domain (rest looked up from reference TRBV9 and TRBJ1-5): DSGVTQTPKHLITATGQRVTLRCSPRSGDLSVYWYQQSLDQGLQFLIQYYNGEERAKGNILERFSAQQFPDLHSELNLSSLELGDSALYFCASSVEAGGVAQHFGDGTRLSIL.

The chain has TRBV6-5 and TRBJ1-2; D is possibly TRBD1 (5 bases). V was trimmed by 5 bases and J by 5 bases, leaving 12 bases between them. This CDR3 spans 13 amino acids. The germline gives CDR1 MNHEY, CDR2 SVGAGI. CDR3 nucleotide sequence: TGTGCCAGCAGTCCCGGGGGGAGATATGGCTACACCTTC. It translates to CASSPGGRYGYTF.

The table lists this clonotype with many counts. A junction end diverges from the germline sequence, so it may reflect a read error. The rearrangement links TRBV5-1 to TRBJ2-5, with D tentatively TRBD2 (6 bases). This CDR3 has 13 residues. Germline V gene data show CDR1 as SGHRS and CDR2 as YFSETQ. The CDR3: CASSLGGEETQYF. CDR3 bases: TGTGCCAGCAGCTTAGGCGGGGAAGAGACCCAGTACTTC.

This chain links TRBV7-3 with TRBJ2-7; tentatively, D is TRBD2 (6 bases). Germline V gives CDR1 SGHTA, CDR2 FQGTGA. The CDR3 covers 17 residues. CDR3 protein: CDSSFLTLRGPTYEQYV. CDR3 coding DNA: TGTGACAGCAGCTTCCTCACCTTGCGGGGACCCACCTACGAGCAGTACGTC.